This T cell receptor beta chain was identified during a study of blood T cells in healthy people across ages. Alongside a J-beta primer mix, a sample-barcoded 5' primer served in a second PCR lasting about 7 to 11 cycles. Tagging of each cDNA molecule was performed by a template-switch adaptor with 12 random nucleotides. Each of the samples gave a minimum of 2.5 million paired-end reads that contained CDR3. TCRdb reprocessed the 5' RACE reads via MiXCR and lists one record per CDR3 protein. Among 600,000 to 650,000 distinct CDR3 sequences listed, about 53% were seen once. The sequence came from a man between 60 and 70 years old in good health. The sequenced sample was blood.

The CDR3 region is CASSLSLAEETQYF. The CDR3 DNA reads as TGTGCCAGCAGCTTAAGCCTAGCGGAAGAGACCCAGTACTTC. The V gene is TRBV7-9, the J gene TRBJ2-5; the match to TRBD2 covers 7 bases. Germline loops: CDR1 SEHNR, CDR2 FQNEAQ (reference sequence). This CDR3 has 14 amino acids. The trim removed 2 bases at V and 3 bases at J, leaving 3 bases unmatched.